This is a list of T cell receptor beta chains from one sample in a study of T-cell memory formation after mild COVID-19. TCRdb reanalysed the 5' RACE reads using MiXCR and keeps one entry per CDR3 protein. The table shows hundreds of thousands of distinct CDR3 sequences, with around 18% occurring only once. The sequencing sample was made of PBMCs or a T cell subset sorted from them (not recorded which). Receptors originate from an adult woman who had mild COVID-19 (a few samples of this study predate the infection). Cell type and time point are not known. The CDR3 runs from the conserved cysteine through the conserved F or W. The D gene is left open where the match is weak. Some rows mark clone size as missing; the rest say once, few, many or name a class of expanded clone.

j_call | d_call | v_call | clone_size | cdr3_nt | cdr3_aa
TRBJ2-1 | TRBD1 | TRBV9 | NA | TGTGCCAGCAGCGCGCTCCCCGACAGGGGCAATGAGCAGTTCTTC | CASSALPDRGNEQFF
TRBJ1-3 | NA | TRBV7-9 | NA | TGTGCCAGCAGCTTCTTTCGGTCTGGAAACACCATATATTTT | CASSFFRSGNTIYF
TRBJ1-2 | NA | TRBV12-3/TRBV12-4 | few | TGTGCCAGCACCCCGGGCTTTAACTATGGCTACACCTTC | CASTPGFNYGYTF
TRBJ2-7 | TRBD1 | TRBV5-1 | few | TGCGCCAGCAGGGGGACAGGGCGCTACGAGCAGTACTTC | CASRGTGRYEQYF
TRBJ1-5 | NA | TRBV2 | few | TGTGCCAGCAAGGCCCCAAGACCCGGCTATCAGCCCCAGCATTTT | CASKAPRPGYQPQHF
TRBJ1-1 | TRBD1 | TRBV20-1 | NA | TGCAGTGCCCCGGGACAGGGGGCCACTGAAGCTTTCTTT | CSAPGQGATEAFF
TRBJ2-3 | TRBD2 | TRBV4-1 | many | TGCGCCAGCAGCCAAGAGGGACTAGCGGGGAAGGATACGCAGTATTTT | CASSQEGLAGKDTQYF
TRBJ2-4 | TRBD1 | TRBV19 | NA | TGTGCCACTAGGGACAGACTAGCCAAAAACATTCAGTACTTC | CATRDRLAKNIQYF
TRBJ2-3 | TRBD2 | TRBV20-1 | NA | TGCAGCAAGACACTAGCGGGCACAGATACGCAGTATTTT | CSKTLAGTDTQYF
TRBJ2-7 | NA | TRBV7-9 | few | TGTGCCAGCAGCCTAAGTGGCCACGAGCAGTACTTC | CASSLSGHEQYF
TRBJ2-7 | NA | TRBV10-3 | many | TGTGCCATCAGTGAGTGGGGGACGCCCTCGGACGAGCAGTACTTC | CAISEWGTPSDEQYF
TRBJ1-5 | NA | TRBV9 | NA | TGTGCCAGCAGCGTAGACGGCGATCAGCCCCAGCATTTT | CASSVDGDQPQHF
TRBJ2-1 | NA | TRBV5-1 | NA | TGCGCCAGCAGGGAGGGGTTCTACAATGAGCAGTTCTTC | CASREGFYNEQFF
TRBJ1-5 | NA | TRBV18 | NA | TGTGCCAGCTCAGTTCGGCAGGGCGGATCGCAGCAGCCCCAGCATTTT | CASSVRQGGSQQPQHF
TRBJ2-1 | NA | TRBV5-1 | NA | TGCGCCAGCAGCTTGGCCGCCGGGACCCCTTACAATGAGCAGTTCTTC | CASSLAAGTPYNEQFF
TRBJ2-1 | NA | TRBV5-1 | few | TGCGCCAGCGCCCCCCCAGCGGGGACACCCAATGAGCAGTTCTTC | CASAPPAGTPNEQFF
TRBJ1-1 | NA | TRBV20-1 | few | TGCAGTGCTAGAGGGGTTTCAGGGTTCGACACTGAAGCTTTCTTT | CSARGVSGFDTEAFF
TRBJ2-1 | NA | TRBV10-3 | NA | TGTGCCATCAGTGAGTGGGGCCCCGGGGATGAGCAGTTCTTC | CAISEWGPGDEQFF
TRBJ2-7 | TRBD1 | TRBV5-1 | NA | TGCGCCAGCAGCTTGACAGGGGCCCACGAGCAGTACTTC | CASSLTGAHEQYF
TRBJ2-3 | NA | TRBV12-3/TRBV12-4 | few | TGTGCCAGCAGTTCCCCCTGGGTTAAAGGGGCTAGCACAGATACGCAGTATTTT | CASSSPWVKGASTDTQYF
TRBJ1-4 | NA | TRBV11-2 | NA | TGTGCCAGCAGCCGGTCCAGGACTTCTGAAAAACTGTTTTTT | CASSRSRTSEKLFF
TRBJ2-2 | TRBD1 | TRBV6-5 | NA | TGTGCCAGCACTGACAGGGGGCGAACCGGGGAGCTGTTTTTT | CASTDRGRTGELFF
TRBJ2-7 | NA | TRBV25-1 | NA | TGTGCCAGCAGTGATTCCATTTCAGGGTTGTGGGGTTACGAGCAGTACTTC | CASSDSISGLWGYEQYF
TRBJ1-5 | NA | TRBV20-1 | many | TGCAGTGCAAGGGGTCCCGAAAATCAGCCCCAGCATTTT | CSARGPENQPQHF
TRBJ2-1 | NA | TRBV7-9 | few | TGTGCCAGCAGCTTAAAGGTTGATGAGCAGTTCTTC | CASSLKVDEQFF
TRBJ1-4 | TRBD1 | TRBV7-9 | NA | TGTGCCAGCAGCTTAGGGGGCATCCGGGACAGGGGCCCCGCAACTAATGAAAAACTGTTTTTT | CASSLGGIRDRGPATNEKLFF
TRBJ1-1 | TRBD1 | TRBV5-1 | few | TGCGCCAGCAGCGAAGGGACAGGGAGGACTGAAGCTTTCTTT | CASSEGTGRTEAFF
TRBJ2-3 | NA | TRBV12-3/TRBV12-4 | NA | TGTGCCAGCAGTTGGAGAGGGGGAGATACGCAGTATTTT | CASSWRGGDTQYF
TRBJ2-1 | NA | TRBV14 | many | TGTGCCAGCAGCCAACTAGGGACGGGTCACCATGAGCAGTTCTTC | CASSQLGTGHHEQFF
TRBJ2-2 | TRBD1 | TRBV20-1 | few | TGCAGTGCTAGAGTATGGGACAGGGGGAACACCGGGGAGCTGTTTTTT | CSARVWDRGNTGELFF
TRBJ2-1 | NA | TRBV7-8 | few | TGTGCCAGCAGCGGATCGCGGGACGGACCTTACAATGAGCAGTTCTTC | CASSGSRDGPYNEQFF